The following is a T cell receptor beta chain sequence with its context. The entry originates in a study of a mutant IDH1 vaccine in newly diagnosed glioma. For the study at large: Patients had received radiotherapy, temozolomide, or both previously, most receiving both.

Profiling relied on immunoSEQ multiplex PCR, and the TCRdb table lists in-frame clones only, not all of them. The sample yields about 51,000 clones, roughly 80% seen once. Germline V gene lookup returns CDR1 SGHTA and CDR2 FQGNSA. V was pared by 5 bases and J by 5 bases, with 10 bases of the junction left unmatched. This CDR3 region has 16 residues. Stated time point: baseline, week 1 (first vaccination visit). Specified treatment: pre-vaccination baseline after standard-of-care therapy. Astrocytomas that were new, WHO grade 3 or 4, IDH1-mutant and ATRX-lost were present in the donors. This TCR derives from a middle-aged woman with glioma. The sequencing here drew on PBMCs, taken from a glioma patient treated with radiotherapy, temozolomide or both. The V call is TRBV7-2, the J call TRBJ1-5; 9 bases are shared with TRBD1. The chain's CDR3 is CASSPSRDRVDQPQHF. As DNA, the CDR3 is TGTGCCAGCAGCCCCTCCCGGGACAGGGTTGATCAGCCCCAGCATTTT.